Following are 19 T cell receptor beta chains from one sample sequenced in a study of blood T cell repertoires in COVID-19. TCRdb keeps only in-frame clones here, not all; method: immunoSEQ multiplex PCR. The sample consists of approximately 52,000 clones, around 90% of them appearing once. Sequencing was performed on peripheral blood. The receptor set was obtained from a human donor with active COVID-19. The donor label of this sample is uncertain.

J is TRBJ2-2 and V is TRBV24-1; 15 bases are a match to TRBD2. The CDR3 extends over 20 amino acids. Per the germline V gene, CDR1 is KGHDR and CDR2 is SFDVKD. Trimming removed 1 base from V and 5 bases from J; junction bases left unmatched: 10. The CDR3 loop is CATSDFRSAGLAGGTGELFF. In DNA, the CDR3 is TGTGCCACCAGTGATTTCCGCTCTGCGGGACTAGCGGGAGGAACCGGGGAGCTGTTTTTT.

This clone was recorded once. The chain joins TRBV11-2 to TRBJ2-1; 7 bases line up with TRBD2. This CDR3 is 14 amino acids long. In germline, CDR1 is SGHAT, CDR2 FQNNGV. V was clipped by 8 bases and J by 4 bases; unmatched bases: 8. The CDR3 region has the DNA TGTGCCAGCTTGGGACTATATTCTTACAATGAGCAGTTCTTC. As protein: CASLGLYSYNEQFF.

Here the CDR3 DNA reads TGTGCCAGCACCCCCGGACAGCTGAACACTGAAGCTTTCTTT. Translating gives CASTPGQLNTEAFF. This chain links TRBV5-4 with TRBJ1-1; D is possibly TRBD1 (6 bases). Deletions cut 6 bases from V and 0 bases from J, with 12 bases between. CDR1 and CDR2 (germline): SGHNT, YYREEE (reference sequence). The CDR3 sequence is 14 residues long.

CDR3 protein: CASSLGDSPYEQYF. For the CDR3, the DNA is TGCGCCAGCAGCTTGGGGGACAGCCCCTACGAGCAGTACTTC. V is TRBV5-1 and J is TRBJ2-7, with 7 bases that match TRBD1. Germline V gives CDR1 SGHRS, CDR2 YFSETQ. Trimming at V came to 0 bases and at J to 2 bases, leaving 2 bases not matched to a gene. The CDR3 has 14 residues.

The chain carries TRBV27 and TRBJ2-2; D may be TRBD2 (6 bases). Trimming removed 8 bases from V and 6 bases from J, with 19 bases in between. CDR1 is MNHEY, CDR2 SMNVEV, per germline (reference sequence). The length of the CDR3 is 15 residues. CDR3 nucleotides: TGTGCCAGCTCGTCCCAGGCAGGCGGGGCCGGGGAGCTGTTTTTT. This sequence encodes CASSSQAGGAGELFF.

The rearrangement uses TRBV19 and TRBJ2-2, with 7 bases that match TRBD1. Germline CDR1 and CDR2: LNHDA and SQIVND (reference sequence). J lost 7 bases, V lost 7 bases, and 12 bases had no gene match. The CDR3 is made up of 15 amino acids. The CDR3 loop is CASTMGRGGIGELFF. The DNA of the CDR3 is TGTGCCAGTACTATGGGGAGAGGGGGCATCGGGGAGCTGTTTTTT.

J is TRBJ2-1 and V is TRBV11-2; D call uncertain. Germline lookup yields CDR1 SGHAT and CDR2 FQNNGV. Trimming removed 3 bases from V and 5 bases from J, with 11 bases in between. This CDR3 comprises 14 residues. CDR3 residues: CASSLVSTNNEQFF. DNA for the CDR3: TGTGCCAGCAGCTTGGTTAGCACCAACAATGAGCAGTTCTTC. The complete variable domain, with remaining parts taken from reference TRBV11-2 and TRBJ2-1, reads EAGVAQSPRYKIIEKRQSVAFWCNPISGHATLYWYQQILGQGPKLLIQFQNNGVVDDSQLPKDRFSAERLKGVDSTLKIQPAKLEDSAVYLCASSLVSTNNEQFFGPGTRLTVL.

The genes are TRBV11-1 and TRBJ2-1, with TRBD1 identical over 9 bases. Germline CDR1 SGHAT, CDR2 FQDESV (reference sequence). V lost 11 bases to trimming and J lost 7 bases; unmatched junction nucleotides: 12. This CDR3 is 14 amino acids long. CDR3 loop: CAGGRDRVENEQFF. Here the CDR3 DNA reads TGTGCCGGGGGCCGGGACAGGGTTGAGAATGAGCAGTTCTTC.

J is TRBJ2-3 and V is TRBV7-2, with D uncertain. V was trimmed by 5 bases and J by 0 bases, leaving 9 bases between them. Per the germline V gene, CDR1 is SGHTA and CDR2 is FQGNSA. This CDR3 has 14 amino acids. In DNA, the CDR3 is TGTGCCAGCAGCACCAGAGGTAGCACAGATACGCAGTATTTT. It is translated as CASSTRGSTDTQYF. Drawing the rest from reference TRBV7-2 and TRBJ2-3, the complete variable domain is GAGVSQSPSNKVTEKGKDVELRCDPISGHTALYWYRQSLGQGLEFLIYFQGNSAPDKSGLPSDRFSAERTGGSVSTLTIQRTQQEDSAVYLCASSTRGSTDTQYFGPGTRLTVL.

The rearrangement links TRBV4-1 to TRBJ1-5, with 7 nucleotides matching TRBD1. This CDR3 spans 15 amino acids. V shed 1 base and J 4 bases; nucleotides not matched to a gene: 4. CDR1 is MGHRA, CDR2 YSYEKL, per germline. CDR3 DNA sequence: TGCGCCAGCAGCCAAGTGGAACAGGGGAATCAGCCCCAGCATTTT. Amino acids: CASSQVEQGNQPQHF.

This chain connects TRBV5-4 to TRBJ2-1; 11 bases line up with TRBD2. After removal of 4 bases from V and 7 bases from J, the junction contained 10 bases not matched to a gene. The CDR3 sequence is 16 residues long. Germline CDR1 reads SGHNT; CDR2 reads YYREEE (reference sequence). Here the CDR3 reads CASSVSTSGKLNEQFF. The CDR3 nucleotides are TGTGCCAGCAGCGTCTCGACTAGCGGGAAATTGAATGAGCAGTTCTTC.

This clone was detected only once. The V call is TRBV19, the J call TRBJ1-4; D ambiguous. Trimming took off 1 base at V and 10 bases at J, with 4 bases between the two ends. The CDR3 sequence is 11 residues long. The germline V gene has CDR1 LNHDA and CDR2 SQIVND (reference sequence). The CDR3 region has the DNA TGTGCCAGTAGTATAGCGGGAAAACTGTTTTTT. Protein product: CASSIAGKLFF.

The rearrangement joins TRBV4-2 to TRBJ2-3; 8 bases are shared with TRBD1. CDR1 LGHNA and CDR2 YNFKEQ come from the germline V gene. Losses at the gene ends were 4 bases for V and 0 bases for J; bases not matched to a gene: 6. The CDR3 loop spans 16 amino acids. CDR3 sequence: CASSPRTGTSTDTQYF. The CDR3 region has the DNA TGTGCCAGCAGCCCGAGGACAGGGACTAGCACAGATACGCAGTATTTT.

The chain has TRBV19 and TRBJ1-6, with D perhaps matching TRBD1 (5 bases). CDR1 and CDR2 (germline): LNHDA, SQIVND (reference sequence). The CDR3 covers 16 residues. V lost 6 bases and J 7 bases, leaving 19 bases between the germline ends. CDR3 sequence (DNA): TGTGCCAGTAGGGGGGGGTCACAGCCTTGGAATTCACCCCTCCACTTT. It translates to CASRGGSQPWNSPLHF.

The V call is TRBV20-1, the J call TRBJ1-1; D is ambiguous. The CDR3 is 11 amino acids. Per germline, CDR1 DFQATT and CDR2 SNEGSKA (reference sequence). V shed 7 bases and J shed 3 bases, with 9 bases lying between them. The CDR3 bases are TGCAGTGTCCTTCGTGACACTGAAGCTTTCTTT. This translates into CSVLRDTEAFF.

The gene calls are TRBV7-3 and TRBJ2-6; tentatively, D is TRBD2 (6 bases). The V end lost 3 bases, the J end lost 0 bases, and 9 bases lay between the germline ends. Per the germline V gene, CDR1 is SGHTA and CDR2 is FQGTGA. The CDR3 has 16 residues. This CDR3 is CASSFRGNSGANVLTF. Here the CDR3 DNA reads TGTGCCAGCAGCTTCCGGGGGAACTCTGGGGCCAACGTCCTGACTTTC.

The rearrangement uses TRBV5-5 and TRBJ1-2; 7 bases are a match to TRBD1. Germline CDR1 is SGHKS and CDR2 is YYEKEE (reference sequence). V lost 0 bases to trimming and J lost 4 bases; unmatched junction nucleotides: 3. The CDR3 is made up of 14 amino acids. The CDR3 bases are TGTGCCAGCAGCTTGGACAGGGGTAGCTATGGCTACACCTTC. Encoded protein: CASSLDRGSYGYTF.

The CDR3 reads CASSFPHGELATDNEQFF. The CDR3 DNA follows: TGTGCCAGCAGCTTCCCCCACGGGGAACTAGCGACCGACAATGAGCAGTTCTTC. V is TRBV11-2 and J is TRBJ2-1; 7 nucleotides agree with TRBD2. The CDR3 is made up of 18 amino acids. V lost 3 bases to trimming and J lost 5 bases; unmatched junction nucleotides: 16. Germline CDR1 and CDR2: SGHAT and FQNNGV.

The CDR3 DNA reads TGTGCTAGTGGTTTACAGGGGACCACCGGGGAGCTGTTTTTT. This gives the protein CASGLQGTTGELFF. The chain uses TRBV12-5 and TRBJ2-2; 7 nucleotides line up with TRBD1. The J segment lost 4 bases and the V segment lost 3 bases, leaving 2 bases of the junction unmatched. The CDR3 covers 14 residues. Germline values: CDR1 LGHNT, CDR2 FRNRAP.